This TCR beta chain was sequenced in a study of cytomegalovirus exposure and HLA in healthy donors. Comments on this clone: Its antigen remains unknown.

V dropped 2 bases and J dropped 7; count of bases not matched to a gene: 5. This CDR3 contains 14 residues. Germline values: CDR1 MDHEN, CDR2 SYDVKM. Study findings and constraints: The only immune exposure information that was available was CMV serostatus.

The PCR was carried out with 60 Vbeta primers and 13 Jbeta primers. Clones were read by immunoSEQ multiplex PCR, and TCRdb kept only the in-frame ones, dropping some. Of roughly 180,000 clones listed, around 85% are singletons. This TCR was sampled from a boy between 2 and 10 years old in good health and CMV-seronegative. The sequenced material came from PBMCs. The rearrangement joins TRBV28 to TRBJ1-2; TRBD1 aligns across 9 bases. CDR3 coding DNA: TGTGCCAGCAGTTTAGGGGACAGGGACCGTGGCTACACCTTC. The encoded protein is CASSLGDRDRGYTF.